The T cell receptor beta chain under discussion was sequenced for a study of blood T cell repertoires in COVID-19. The overall study: T cells, B-cell-depleted T cells, or PBMCs supplied cDNA or gDNA.

In the source study's methods: Estimated nucleated cell counts came from reference gene primer amplification. Profiling relied on immunoSEQ multiplex PCR, and the TCRdb table lists in-frame clones only, not all of them. V and J calls and clone size are given by that table; D and trimming were obtained from the DNA. In the table there are 60,000 or so clones, about 81% of which are singletons. The CDR3 loop spans 13 amino acids. V gene TRBV7-5 combines with J gene TRBJ2-7; the listed D gene, TRBD2, was not tested against the DNA. TRBV7-5 is noted as a pseudogene. Specimen: peripheral blood. The TCR sequence derives from a man older than 75 with acute or convalescent COVID-19. The DNA of the CDR3 is TGTGTCAGAAGCCCACAGGACTATAACGAGCAGTACTTC. Residues: CVRSPQDYNEQYF.